This passage covers 23 T cell receptor beta chains from one sample sequenced in a study of PD-L1 blockade in urothelial cancer. Repertoires were generated with immunoSEQ multiplex PCR, while TCRdb's copy carries only in-frame clones and drops some. The sample holds 40,000 to 55,000 clones; 70% to 90% are singletons and the top ten take more than 20%. Time point noted: pretreatment peripheral blood. The sample was PBMCs, taken around atezolizumab (anti-PD-L1) treatment. The receptors here all came from a donor older than 35 with urothelial cancer.

The rearrangement links TRBV28 to TRBJ1-5; no firm D call. The CDR3 is 16 amino acids. Germline CDR1 is MDHEN and CDR2 is SYDVKM. V lost 6 bases to trimming and J lost 4 bases, with 19 bases between them. This CDR3 reads CASRTLGRGANQPQHF. The CDR3 DNA sequence: TGTGCCAGCAGGACATTAGGGCGGGGAGCTAATCAGCCCCAGCATTTT.

The gene calls are TRBV18 and TRBJ2-5; TRBD2 aligns across 8 bases. CDR3 length: 15 residues. Per the germline V gene, CDR1 is KGHSH and CDR2 is LQKENI. J gave up 5 bases and V 3 bases, and 8 bases lay outside the gene matches. The CDR3 DNA reads as TGTGCCAGCTCACCGACCCGGGGGGGTCGGGAGACCCAGTACTTC. Amino acids: CASSPTRGGRETQYF.

Written as DNA, the CDR3 is TGTGCCAGCAGCTTAGACGGACAGGGTGGCGATCAGCCCCAGCATTTT. Translating gives CASSLDGQGGDQPQHF. The rearrangement joins TRBV5-4 to TRBJ1-5; 8 bases agree with TRBD1. The junction had 9 bases not matched to a gene; V was cut back by 2 bases and J by 5 bases. CDR1 SGHNT and CDR2 YYREEE come from the germline V gene (reference sequence). CDR3 size: 16 residues.

The chain uses TRBV28 and TRBJ2-1, with 12 positions matching TRBD1. The germline gives CDR1 MDHEN, CDR2 SYDVKM. V trimming: 0 bases; J trimming: 6 bases; junction bases outside the gene matches: 3. CDR3 length equals 16 residues. CDR3 residues: CASSLWGTGGRNEQFF. In DNA form, the CDR3 reads TGTGCCAGCAGTTTATGGGGGACAGGGGGCCGCAATGAGCAGTTCTTC.

This rearrangement joins TRBV7-2 to TRBJ2-3; tentative D call: TRBD2 (6 bases). The V end lost 1 base, the J end lost 7 bases, and 24 bases lay between the germline ends. The CDR3 spans 18 residues. Germline V gene lookup returns CDR1 SGHTA and CDR2 FQGNSA. CDR3 DNA: TGTGCCAGCAGCTTAGTGGCGGGATTTCAAGCCCTGCCCAATACGCAGTATTTT. Translated: CASSLVAGFQALPNTQYF. Using reference TRBV7-2 and TRBJ2-3 for the parts outside the CDR3, the full variable domain is GAGVSQSPSNKVTEKGKDVELRCDPISGHTALYWYRQSLGQGLEFLIYFQGNSAPDKSGLPSDRFSAERTGGSVSTLTIQRTQQEDSAVYLCASSLVAGFQALPNTQYFGPGTRLTVL.

This clone was detected only a few times. The V and J genes are TRBV19 and TRBJ2-1; 14 bases line up with TRBD2. V trimming: 4 bases; J trimming: 6 bases; junction bases outside the gene matches: 2. Germline-derived CDR1 and CDR2 are LNHDA and SQIVND (reference sequence). The CDR3 is 15 residues long. The CDR3 DNA sequence: TGTGCCAGTAGTACCGGGACTAGCGGGAGCAATGAGCAGTTCTTC. It is translated as CASSTGTSGSNEQFF. Combining the CDR3 with reference TRBV19 and TRBJ2-1 gives the whole variable domain DGGITQSPKYLFRKEGQNVTLSCEQNLNHDAMYWYRQDPGQGLRLIYYSQIVNDFQKGDIAEGYSVSREKKESFPLTVTSAQKNPTAFYLCASSTGTSGSNEQFFGPGTRLTVL.

The chain recombines TRBV7-2 with TRBJ1-2, with D tentatively TRBD1 (6 bases). V shed 10 bases and J shed 4 bases, with 13 bases lying between them. Germline loops: CDR1 SGHTA, CDR2 FQGNSA. The CDR3 totals 12 residues. The CDR3 spells CATHEGVYGYTF. The CDR3 nucleotides are TGTGCCACCCACGAGGGGGTCTATGGCTACACCTTC.

The V gene is TRBV11-3, the J gene TRBJ2-7; a possible D gene is TRBD1 (7 bases). The germline gives CDR1 SGHNT, CDR2 YENEEA. The CDR3 runs 15 residues. The V end lost 3 bases, the J end lost 13 bases, and 25 bases lay between the germline ends. The CDR3 DNA sequence: TGTGCCAGCAGCTTCGGACAGGTCGGGGACGTGGGACTTTACTTC. It codes for CASSFGQVGDVGLYF.

The V and J genes are TRBV7-2 and TRBJ1-1; possibly TRBD1 for D (6 bases). The CDR3 runs to 14 residues. Germline V gives CDR1 SGHTA, CDR2 FQGNSA. Trimming left V 5 bases short and J 1 base short, with 11 bases between. The CDR3: CASSAGVRNTEAFF. In DNA form, the CDR3 reads TGTGCCAGCAGCGCAGGGGTTCGGAACACTGAAGCTTTCTTT. Based on the CDR3 plus reference TRBV7-2 and TRBJ1-1, the full variable domain is GAGVSQSPSNKVTEKGKDVELRCDPISGHTALYWYRQSLGQGLEFLIYFQGNSAPDKSGLPSDRFSAERTGGSVSTLTIQRTQQEDSAVYLCASSAGVRNTEAFFGQGTRLTVV.

The chain carries TRBV5-1 and TRBJ2-3; TRBD1 aligns across 8 bases. V shed 4 bases and J 4 bases; nucleotides not matched to a gene: 11. Per germline, CDR1 SGHRS and CDR2 YFSETQ. CDR3 length equals 16 residues. The CDR3 region has the DNA TGCGCCAGCAGCGCCCGGGACAGGAAAACCCCAGATACGCAGTATTTT. Translating gives CASSARDRKTPDTQYF.

Here the CDR3 reads CASSLVASAKGPDTQYF. DNA of the CDR3: TGTGCCAGCAGCTTAGTTGCTAGCGCAAAAGGCCCAGATACGCAGTATTTT. The V call is TRBV11-2, the J call TRBJ2-3, with D possibly TRBD2 on 6 matching bases. CDR1 and CDR2 (germline): SGHAT, FQNNGV. The V end was cut by 1 base, the J end by 4 bases, with 18 bases between. This CDR3 is built from 17 residues.

The chain uses TRBV11-3 and TRBJ2-7, with 7 bases fitting TRBD2. Germline values: CDR1 SGHNT, CDR2 YENEEA. With 1 base clipped from V and 0 bases from J, the junction kept 3 bases outside the gene matches. This CDR3 comprises 15 residues. The CDR3 region has the DNA TGTGCCAGCAGCTTAGGGGGCGGGAGCTCCTACGAGCAGTACTTC. It encodes CASSLGGGSSYEQYF. The full variable domain, with the rest looked up from reference TRBV11-3 and TRBJ2-7, is EAGVVQSPRYKIIEKKQPVAFWCNPISGHNTLYWYLQNLGQGPELLIRYENEEAVDDSQLPKDRFSAERLKGVDSTLKIQPAELGDSAVYLCASSLGGGSSYEQYFGPGTRLTVT.

The chain joins TRBV7-6 to TRBJ2-2; TRBD1 is a possible D gene (6 bases). The V end lost 1 base, the J end lost 5 bases, and 8 bases lay between the germline ends. The germline V gene has CDR1 SGHVS and CDR2 FNYEAQ. The CDR3 has 14 residues. The CDR3 bases are TGTGCCAGCAGCTTAGTGAGGGGGACCGGGGAGCTGTTTTTT. Residues: CASSLVRGTGELFF.

This clone has just one count. The chain carries TRBV27 and TRBJ1-5; 9 nucleotides match TRBD1. Trimming removed 3 bases from V and 6 bases from J; junction bases left unmatched: 6. This CDR3 is built from 15 residues. Per germline, CDR1 MNHEY and CDR2 SMNVEV (reference sequence). The CDR3, as DNA: TGTGCCAGCAGTTTGGCCGGGACAGGGATTCAGCCCCAGCATTTT. This sequence encodes CASSLAGTGIQPQHF.

This clone was detected only a few times. The rearrangement uses TRBV28 and TRBJ1-1; the D gene is possibly TRBD1 (5 bases). The CDR3 has 9 amino acids. Trimming pared 11 bases from V and 8 bases from J, leaving 9 bases between. Germline V gene sequence: CDR1 MDHEN, CDR2 SYDVKM. CDR3 protein: CAAGAEAFF. The CDR3 nucleotides read TGTGCCGCTGGGGCCGAAGCTTTCTTT. The variable domain in full, completed from reference TRBV28 and TRBJ1-1, reads DVKVTQSSRYLVKRTGEKVFLECVQDMDHENMFWYRQDPGLGLRLIYFSYDVKMKEKGDIPEGYSVSREKKERFSLILESASTNQTSMYLCAAGAEAFFGQGTRLTVV.

The J gene is TRBJ1-3, the V gene TRBV30, with TRBD1 as a possible D gene (6 bases). V was pared by 3 bases and J by 9 bases, with 9 bases between. The germline V gene encodes CDR1 GTSNPN and CDR2 SVGIG (reference sequence). This CDR3 has 11 amino acids. CDR3 coding DNA: TGTGCCTGGAGCGGGGGGGCCACCATATATTTT. Amino acid sequence: CAWSGGATIYF.

This chain links TRBV28 with TRBJ1-4; D call uncertain. Germline CDR1 is MDHEN and CDR2 is SYDVKM. Trimming stripped 6 bases from V and 4 bases from J, with 12 bases between. This CDR3 spans 14 amino acids. CDR3 region: CASSSLALNEKLFF. The CDR3 coding sequence is TGTGCCAGCAGCTCCCTGGCCCTTAATGAAAAACTGTTTTTT.

The chain combines TRBV6-1 with TRBJ1-5, with D possibly matching TRBD1 (5 bases). The CDR3 is made up of 15 amino acids. The germline V gene encodes CDR1 MNHNS and CDR2 SASEGT. Trimming left V 5 bases short and J 5 bases short, with 16 bases between. CDR3 nucleotides: TGTGCCAGCAGTCTCGCCGGGGGGGGAGATCAGCCCCAGCATTTT. The encoded protein is CASSLAGGGDQPQHF.

The rearrangement uses TRBV7-2 and TRBJ2-2; D may be TRBD2 (7 bases). This CDR3 contains 15 residues. CDR1 and CDR2 from the germline V gene are SGHTA and FQGNSA. The germline V and J ends were trimmed by 6 bases and 3 bases, with 14 bases remaining between them. The CDR3 nucleotides are TGTGCCAGCAGACCGGGGGGCAGCTACACCGGGGAGCTGTTTTTT. Translating gives CASRPGGSYTGELFF.

The chain's CDR3 is CASSTAPGLAGGTLEQYF. DNA of the CDR3: TGTGCCAGCAGCACCGCACCGGGACTAGCGGGAGGGACTCTCGAGCAGTACTTC. V usage is TRBV13 and J usage is TRBJ2-7; TRBD2 agrees at 16 bases. Trimming at V came to 5 bases and at J to 6 bases, leaving 13 bases not matched to a gene. CDR1 and CDR2 (germline): PRHDT, FYEKMQ (reference sequence). The CDR3 totals 18 residues.

This chain links TRBV5-1 with TRBJ2-2; 11 bases are shared with TRBD2. The germline V gene has CDR1 SGHRS and CDR2 YFSETQ. This CDR3 has 15 residues. V shed 1 base and J 6 bases; nucleotides not matched to a gene: 2. The CDR3 coding sequence is TGCGCCAGCAGCTTGACTAGCGGGAGCTCCGGGGAGCTGTTTTTT. Translating it yields CASSLTSGSSGELFF.

V is TRBV6-1 and J is TRBJ1-3; D call uncertain. The CDR3 is made up of 14 amino acids. V was cut by 4 bases and J by 6 bases, with 13 bases left in between. Per germline, CDR1 MNHNS and CDR2 SASEGT. This chain's CDR3 is CASSGGMAPNTIYF. The CDR3 DNA follows: TGTGCCAGCAGTGGCGGGATGGCACCAAACACCATATATTTT.

The table lists this clone with a few counts. The chain links TRBV5-4 to TRBJ1-2; D remains unclear. CDR3 size: 13 residues. Germline CDR1 and CDR2: SGHNT and YYREEE (reference sequence). The germline V and J ends were trimmed by 4 bases and 6 bases, with 13 bases remaining between them. The CDR3 loop reads CASSREDGNGYTF. DNA of the CDR3: TGTGCCAGCAGCCGAGAGGACGGGAATGGCTACACCTTC. Filled out from reference TRBV5-4 and TRBJ1-2, the complete variable domain reads ETGVTQSPTHLIKTRGQQVTLRCSSQSGHNTVSWYQQALGQGPQFIFQYYREEENGRGNFPPRFSGLQFPNYSSELNVNALELDDSALYLCASSREDGNGYTFGSGTRLTVV.